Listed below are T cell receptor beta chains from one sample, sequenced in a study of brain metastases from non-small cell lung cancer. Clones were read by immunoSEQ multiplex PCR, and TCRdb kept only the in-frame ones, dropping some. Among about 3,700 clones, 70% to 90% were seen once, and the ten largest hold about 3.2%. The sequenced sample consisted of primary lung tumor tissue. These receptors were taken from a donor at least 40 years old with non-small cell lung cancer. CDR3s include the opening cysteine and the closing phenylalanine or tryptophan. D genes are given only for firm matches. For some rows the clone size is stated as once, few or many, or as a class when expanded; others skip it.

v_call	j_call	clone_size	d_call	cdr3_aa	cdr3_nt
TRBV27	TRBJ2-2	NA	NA	CASSLITGELFF	TGTGCCAGCAGTTTAATCACCGGGGAGCTGTTTTTT
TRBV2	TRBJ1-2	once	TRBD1	CASSGYRGQGGYTF	TGTGCCAGCAGTGGGTACAGGGGACAAGGCGGCTACACCTTC
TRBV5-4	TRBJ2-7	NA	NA	CASSTPPEYEQYF	TGTGCCAGCAGCACGCCCCCGGAGTACGAGCAGTACTTC
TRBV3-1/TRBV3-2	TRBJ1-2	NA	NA	CASSQDGTYYSYTF	TGTGCCAGCAGCCAAGACGGGACATACTATAGCTACACCTTC
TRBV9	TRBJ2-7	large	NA	CASSGLTAAEQYF	TGTGCCAGCAGCGGTCTAACGGCAGCCGAGCAGTACTTC
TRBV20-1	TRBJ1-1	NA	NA	CSPSGGSFF	TGCAGCCCGTCGGGAGGATCTTTCTTT
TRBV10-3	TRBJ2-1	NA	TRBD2	CAISSRTSGGFNEQFF	TGTGCCATCAGCTCTCGGACTAGCGGGGGTTTCAATGAGCAGTTCTTC
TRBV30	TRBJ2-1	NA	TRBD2	CAWSTSGGRNEQFF	TGTGCCTGGAGTACTAGCGGGGGGAGGAATGAGCAGTTCTTC
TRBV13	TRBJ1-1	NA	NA	CASSSVSGGSGTEAFF	TGTGCCAGCAGCTCCGTCTCCGGGGGATCAGGCACTGAAGCTTTCTTT
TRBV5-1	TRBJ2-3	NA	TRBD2	CASSPPGLGSDTQYF	TGCGCCAGCAGCCCCCCGGGACTAGGGTCAGATACGCAGTATTTT
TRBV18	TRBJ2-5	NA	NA	CASSPWAEETQYF	TGTGCCAGCTCACCATGGGCAGAAGAGACCCAGTACTTC
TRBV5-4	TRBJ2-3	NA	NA	CASRSRSTDTQYF	TGTGCCAGCAGGTCGAGGAGCACAGATACGCAGTATTTT
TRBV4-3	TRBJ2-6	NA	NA	CASSQEVISGANVLTF	TGCGCCAGCAGCCAAGAAGTGATTTCTGGGGCCAACGTCCTGACTTTC
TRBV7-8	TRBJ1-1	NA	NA	CASSLGASNTEAFF	TGTGCCAGCAGCTTAGGGGCCAGCAACACTGAAGCTTTCTTT
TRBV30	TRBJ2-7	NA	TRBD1	CAWSETGGSYEQYF	TGTGCCTGGAGTGAGACAGGGGGCTCCTACGAGCAGTACTTC
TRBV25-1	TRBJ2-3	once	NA	CASSRGTDTQYF	TGTGCCAGCAGTCGGGGAACAGATACGCAGTATTTT
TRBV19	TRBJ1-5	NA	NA	CASKHSNQPQHF	TGTGCCAGTAAACATAGCAATCAGCCCCAGCATTTT
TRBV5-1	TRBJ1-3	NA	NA	CASSFDPGSFSGNTIYF	TGCGCCAGCAGCTTTGACCCCGGGAGCTTCTCTGGAAACACCATATATTTT
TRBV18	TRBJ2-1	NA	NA	CASSPQGGNEQFF	TGTGCCAGCTCACCACAGGGGGGCAATGAGCAGTTCTTC
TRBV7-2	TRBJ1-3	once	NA	CASSLGFGSSGNTIYF	TGTGCCAGCAGCTTAGGATTCGGGAGTTCCGGAAACACCATATATTTT
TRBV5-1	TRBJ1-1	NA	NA	CASSFRGTEAFF	TGCGCCAGCAGCTTTCGGGGCACTGAAGCTTTCTTT
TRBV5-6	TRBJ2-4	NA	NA	CASSLAWGAKNIQYF	TGTGCCAGCAGCTTGGCATGGGGGGCCAAAAACATTCAGTACTTC
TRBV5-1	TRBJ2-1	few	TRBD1	CASSSGQGAFNEQFF	TGCGCCAGCAGCTCGGGACAGGGGGCATTCAATGAGCAGTTCTTC
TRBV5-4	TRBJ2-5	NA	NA	CASSRTVYQETQYF	TGTGCCAGCAGCCGGACAGTGTACCAAGAGACCCAGTACTTC
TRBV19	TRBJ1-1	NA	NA	CASSTPGRVSAEAFF	TGTGCCAGTAGTACCCCGGGCAGGGTATCGGCTGAAGCTTTCTTT
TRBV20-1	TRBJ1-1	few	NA	CSASGRGGWNTEAFF	TGCAGTGCTAGTGGCCGGGGGGGGTGGAACACTGAAGCTTTCTTT
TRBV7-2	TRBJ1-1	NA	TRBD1	CASSGTGRSEAFF	TGTGCCAGCAGCGGGACAGGGAGGTCTGAAGCTTTCTTT
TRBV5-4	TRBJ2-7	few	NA	CASSLELNPYEQYF	TGTGCCAGCAGCTTGGAACTGAACCCCTACGAGCAGTACTTC
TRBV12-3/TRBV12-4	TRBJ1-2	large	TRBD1	CASSSYRGQGYTF	TGTGCCAGCAGTTCCTACAGGGGGCAAGGCTACACCTTC
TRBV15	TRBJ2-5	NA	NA	CATSRDEEETQYF	TGTGCCACCAGCAGAGATGAAGAAGAGACCCAGTACTTC
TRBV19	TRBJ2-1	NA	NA	CASSMGRAYDNEQFF	TGTGCCAGTAGTATGGGACGGGCCTACGACAATGAGCAGTTCTTC
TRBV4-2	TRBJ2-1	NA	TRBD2	CASSQDWGGSWNEQFF	TGTGCCAGCAGCCAAGACTGGGGCGGGAGTTGGAATGAGCAGTTCTTC
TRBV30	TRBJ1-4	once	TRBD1	CAGQGGSEKLFF	TGTGCCGGACAGGGTGGCAGTGAAAAACTGTTTTTT
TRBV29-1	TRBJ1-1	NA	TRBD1	CSGGQGTEAFF	TGCAGCGGGGGACAGGGCACTGAAGCTTTCTTT
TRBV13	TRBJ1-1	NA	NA	CASSSWDLLNTEAFF	TGTGCCAGCAGCTCCTGGGACTTACTGAACACTGAAGCTTTCTTT
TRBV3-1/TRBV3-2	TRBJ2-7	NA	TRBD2	CASSQDWGGRAEQYF	TGTGCCAGCAGCCAAGATTGGGGGGGTCGCGCCGAGCAGTACTTC
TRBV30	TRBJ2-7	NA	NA	CAWSVWAGDYEQYF	TGTGCCTGGAGTGTTTGGGCAGGTGACTACGAGCAGTACTTC
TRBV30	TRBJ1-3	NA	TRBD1	CAGEQGSGNTIYF	TGTGCCGGAGAACAGGGGTCTGGAAACACCATATATTTT
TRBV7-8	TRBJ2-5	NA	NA	CASSKARPPETQYF	TGTGCCAGCAGCAAAGCCCGGCCCCCGGAGACCCAGTACTTC
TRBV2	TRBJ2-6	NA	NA	CASRESSGANVLTF	TGTGCCAGCAGAGAGAGCTCTGGGGCCAACGTCCTGACTTTC
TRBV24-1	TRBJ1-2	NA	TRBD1	CATSDLNRGSNYGYTF	TGTGCCACCAGTGATTTGAACAGGGGCTCTAACTATGGCTACACCTTC
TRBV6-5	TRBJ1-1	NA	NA	CASQGQPNTEAFF	TGTGCCAGCCAGGGACAACCGAACACTGAAGCTTTCTTT
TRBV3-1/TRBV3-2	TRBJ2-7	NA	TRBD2	CASRGGGDEQYF	TGTGCCAGCCGGGGGGGAGGTGACGAGCAGTACTTC
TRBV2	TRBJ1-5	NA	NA	CASTFNRGNQPQHF	TGTGCCAGCACTTTTAACAGGGGCAATCAGCCCCAGCATTTT
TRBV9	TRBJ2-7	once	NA	CASSVDHSSYEQYF	TGTGCCAGCAGCGTAGATCACTCCTCCTACGAGCAGTACTTC
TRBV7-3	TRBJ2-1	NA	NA	CASSLTGVSYNEQFF	TGTGCCAGCAGCTTAACGGGAGTCTCCTACAATGAGCAGTTCTTC
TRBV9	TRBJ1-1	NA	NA	CASSVGDGTEAFF	TGTGCCAGCAGCGTTGGGGATGGGACTGAAGCTTTCTTT
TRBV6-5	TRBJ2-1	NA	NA	CASSLSGSTDNEQFF	TGTGCCAGCAGCCTTTCGGGGTCTACAGACAATGAGCAGTTCTTC
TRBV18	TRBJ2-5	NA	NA	CASSPGDRFQETQYF	TGTGCCAGCTCACCCGGAGACCGCTTCCAAGAGACCCAGTACTTC
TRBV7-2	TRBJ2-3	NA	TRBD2	CASSLSGGATDTQYF	TGTGCCAGCAGCTTGAGCGGGGGGGCAACAGATACGCAGTATTTT
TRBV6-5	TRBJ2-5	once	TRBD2	CASSYATSGVPWTQYF	TGTGCCAGCAGTTACGCGACTAGCGGGGTACCGTGGACCCAGTACTTC
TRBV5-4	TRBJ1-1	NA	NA	CASSLDTEAFF	TGTGCCAGCAGCCTCGACACTGAAGCTTTCTTT
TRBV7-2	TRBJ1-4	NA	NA	CASSGPRGEKLFF	TGTGCCAGCAGTGGCCCGCGGGGCGAAAAACTGTTTTTT